These T cell receptor beta chains were read from a single sample in a study of response to subunit inactivated influenza vaccine. TCRdb used MiXCR to reprocess the RT-PCR reads, holding one entry per CDR3 protein. In the table there are under 950,000 distinct CDR3 sequences, about 20% of which are singletons. Here the sequenced sample was PBMCs from blood, taken around 5 days after vaccination. All receptors derive from a man between 45 and 60 years old who received an inactivated influenza vaccine. Both conserved end residues are part of each CDR3. Each record gives: clone size, V gene, J gene, D gene, CDR3 length, CDR3 protein, CDR3 DNA. The D gene is left open where the match is weak. Expanded clones are given a class, and other clones once, few, many or no size at all.

few,TRBV20-1,TRBJ1-6,TRBD1,15,CSARVTGADNSPLHF,TGCAGTGCTAGAGTAACAGGGGCCGATAATTCACCCCTCCACTTT
few,TRBV20-1,TRBJ2-1,TRBD2,17,CSASSASGGAPYNEQFF,TGCAGTGCTAGTTCGGCTAGCGGGGGGGCCCCATACAATGAGCAGTTCTTC
NA,TRBV6-5,TRBJ1-6,NA,11,CASIGSGALHF,TGTGCCAGCATTGGCAGTGGGGCCCTCCACTTT
NA,TRBV20-1,TRBJ1-2,NA,14,CSARAGELAAGYTF,TGCAGTGCTAGAGCGGGCGAACTCGCGGCTGGCTACACCTTC
NA,TRBV4-3,TRBJ2-3,NA,16,CASSQDLQSAADTQYF,TGCGCCAGCAGCCAAGATTTGCAATCGGCAGCAGATACGCAGTATTTT
NA,TRBV10-3,TRBJ2-1,TRBD2,16,CAISVSGRAFLDEQFF,TGTGCCATCAGTGTGAGTGGGAGGGCCTTCTTAGATGAGCAGTTCTTC
few,TRBV2,TRBJ2-7,TRBD2,16,CASQLGPGLVTYEQYF,TGTGCCAGCCAGCTCGGACCGGGACTAGTCACCTACGAGCAGTACTTC
many,TRBV30,TRBJ2-1,NA,14,CAWDWGGPYNEQFF,TGTGCCTGGGATTGGGGGGGCCCCTACAATGAGCAGTTCTTC
NA,TRBV6-1,TRBJ2-1,TRBD2,15,CASTSSGNWGGEQFF,TGTGCCAGCACCAGTAGCGGGAATTGGGGTGGTGAGCAGTTCTTC
few,TRBV19,TRBJ2-1,NA,14,CASSIGQYYNEQFF,TGTGCCAGTAGTATAGGACAGTATTACAATGAGCAGTTCTTC
NA,TRBV28,TRBJ2-7,NA,15,CASRIGGRVVDEQYF,TGTGCCAGCAGGATTGGGGGCAGGGTGGTCGACGAGCAGTACTTC
few,TRBV20-1,TRBJ1-5,NA,12,CSAVQGSQPQHF,TGCAGTGCGGTCCAGGGGAGTCAGCCCCAGCATTTT
NA,TRBV4-3,TRBJ2-6,NA,17,CASSQDPGPSGANVLTF,TGCGCCAGCAGCCAAGACCCCGGCCCGTCTGGGGCCAACGTCCTGACTTTC
few,TRBV12-3/TRBV12-4,TRBJ2-3,TRBD2,15,CASSPLVSGGTTQYF,TGTGCCAGCAGCCCTCTTGTTAGCGGGGGGACGACGCAGTATTTT
many,TRBV3-1,TRBJ2-1,NA,18,CASSQVLRLQRSYNEQFF,TGTGCCAGCAGCCAGGTCTTAAGGTTGCAGCGCTCCTACAATGAGCAGTTCTTC
few,TRBV7-2,TRBJ1-1,TRBD1,13,CASSIGQGVEAFF,TGTGCCAGCAGCATTGGACAGGGTGTGGAAGCTTTCTTT
NA,TRBV15,TRBJ2-2,TRBD1,15,CATSRGDRVSGELFF,TGTGCCACCAGCAGAGGGGACAGGGTTTCCGGGGAGCTGTTTTTT
NA,TRBV6-5,TRBJ1-4,NA,16,CASSYAGIGTNEKLFF,TGTGCCAGCAGTTACGCGGGGATAGGCACTAATGAAAAACTGTTTTTT
NA,TRBV20-1,TRBJ2-2,TRBD2,15,CSASAGGRLTGELFF,TGCAGTGCTTCCGCGGGGGGACGACTCACCGGGGAGCTGTTTTTT
many,TRBV6-2/TRBV6-3,TRBJ1-2,NA,11,CASSRNYGYTF,TGTGCCAGCAGTCGCAACTATGGCTACACCTTC
NA,TRBV7-2,TRBJ1-2,NA,18,CASSLAPAAARANYGYTF,TGTGCCAGCAGCTTAGCCCCCGCCGCTGCCAGGGCCAACTATGGCTACACCTTC
NA,TRBV29-1,TRBJ2-1,NA,16,CSVPSNRGGSYNEQFF,TGCAGCGTTCCAAGCAACAGGGGGGGCTCCTACAATGAGCAGTTCTTC
NA,TRBV11-2,TRBJ2-2,NA,15,CASSSWTVNTGELFF,TGTGCCAGCAGCTCATGGACTGTGAACACCGGGGAGCTGTTTTTT
many,TRBV15,TRBJ2-1,TRBD1,16,CATSYTGASSYNEQFF,TGTGCCACCAGCTATACAGGGGCGAGCTCCTACAATGAGCAGTTCTTC
NA,TRBV9,TRBJ2-7,TRBD2,15,CASSVSGTRGDEQYF,TGTGCCAGCAGCGTCTCCGGGACTAGAGGCGACGAGCAGTACTTC
few,TRBV20-1,TRBJ2-5,TRBD1,13,CSARDGTGKTQYF,TGCAGTGCTAGAGATGGGACAGGGAAGACCCAGTACTTC
few,TRBV5-1,TRBJ1-6,NA,13,CASSDSGNSPLHF,TGCGCCAGCAGCGATTCCGGCAATTCACCCCTCCACTTT